Described below is a single T cell receptor (beta chain) sequence and its context. This beta chain appears as a stray read in a library generated for alpha chains; its size is not informative. The data were obtained in a study of spatial heterogeneity in lung cancer. Stated time point: sample taken at primary tumor resection. Unsorted whole RNA of tumor, nontumor lung or frozen PBMC was sequenced. One entry per CDR3 protein, called by TCRdb with MiXCR from the 5' RACE reads. The sample consists of 6,000 or so distinct CDR3 sequences, around an eighth of them appearing once. V trimming: 5 bases; J trimming: 13 bases; junction bases outside the gene matches: 16. Germline V gene sequence: CDR1 DFQATT, CDR2 SNEGSKA (reference sequence). CDR3 size: 13 residues.

This TCR was recovered from a human donor with early-stage non-small cell lung cancer. The rearrangement joins TRBV20-1 to TRBJ1-2; 7 nucleotides line up with TRBD1. The starting material was lung tissue, obtained at surgery. The CDR3 bases are TGCAGTGCTGGCCCGCACCCCGACAGGGTCCCCACCTTC. Its protein product is CSAGPHPDRVPTF.